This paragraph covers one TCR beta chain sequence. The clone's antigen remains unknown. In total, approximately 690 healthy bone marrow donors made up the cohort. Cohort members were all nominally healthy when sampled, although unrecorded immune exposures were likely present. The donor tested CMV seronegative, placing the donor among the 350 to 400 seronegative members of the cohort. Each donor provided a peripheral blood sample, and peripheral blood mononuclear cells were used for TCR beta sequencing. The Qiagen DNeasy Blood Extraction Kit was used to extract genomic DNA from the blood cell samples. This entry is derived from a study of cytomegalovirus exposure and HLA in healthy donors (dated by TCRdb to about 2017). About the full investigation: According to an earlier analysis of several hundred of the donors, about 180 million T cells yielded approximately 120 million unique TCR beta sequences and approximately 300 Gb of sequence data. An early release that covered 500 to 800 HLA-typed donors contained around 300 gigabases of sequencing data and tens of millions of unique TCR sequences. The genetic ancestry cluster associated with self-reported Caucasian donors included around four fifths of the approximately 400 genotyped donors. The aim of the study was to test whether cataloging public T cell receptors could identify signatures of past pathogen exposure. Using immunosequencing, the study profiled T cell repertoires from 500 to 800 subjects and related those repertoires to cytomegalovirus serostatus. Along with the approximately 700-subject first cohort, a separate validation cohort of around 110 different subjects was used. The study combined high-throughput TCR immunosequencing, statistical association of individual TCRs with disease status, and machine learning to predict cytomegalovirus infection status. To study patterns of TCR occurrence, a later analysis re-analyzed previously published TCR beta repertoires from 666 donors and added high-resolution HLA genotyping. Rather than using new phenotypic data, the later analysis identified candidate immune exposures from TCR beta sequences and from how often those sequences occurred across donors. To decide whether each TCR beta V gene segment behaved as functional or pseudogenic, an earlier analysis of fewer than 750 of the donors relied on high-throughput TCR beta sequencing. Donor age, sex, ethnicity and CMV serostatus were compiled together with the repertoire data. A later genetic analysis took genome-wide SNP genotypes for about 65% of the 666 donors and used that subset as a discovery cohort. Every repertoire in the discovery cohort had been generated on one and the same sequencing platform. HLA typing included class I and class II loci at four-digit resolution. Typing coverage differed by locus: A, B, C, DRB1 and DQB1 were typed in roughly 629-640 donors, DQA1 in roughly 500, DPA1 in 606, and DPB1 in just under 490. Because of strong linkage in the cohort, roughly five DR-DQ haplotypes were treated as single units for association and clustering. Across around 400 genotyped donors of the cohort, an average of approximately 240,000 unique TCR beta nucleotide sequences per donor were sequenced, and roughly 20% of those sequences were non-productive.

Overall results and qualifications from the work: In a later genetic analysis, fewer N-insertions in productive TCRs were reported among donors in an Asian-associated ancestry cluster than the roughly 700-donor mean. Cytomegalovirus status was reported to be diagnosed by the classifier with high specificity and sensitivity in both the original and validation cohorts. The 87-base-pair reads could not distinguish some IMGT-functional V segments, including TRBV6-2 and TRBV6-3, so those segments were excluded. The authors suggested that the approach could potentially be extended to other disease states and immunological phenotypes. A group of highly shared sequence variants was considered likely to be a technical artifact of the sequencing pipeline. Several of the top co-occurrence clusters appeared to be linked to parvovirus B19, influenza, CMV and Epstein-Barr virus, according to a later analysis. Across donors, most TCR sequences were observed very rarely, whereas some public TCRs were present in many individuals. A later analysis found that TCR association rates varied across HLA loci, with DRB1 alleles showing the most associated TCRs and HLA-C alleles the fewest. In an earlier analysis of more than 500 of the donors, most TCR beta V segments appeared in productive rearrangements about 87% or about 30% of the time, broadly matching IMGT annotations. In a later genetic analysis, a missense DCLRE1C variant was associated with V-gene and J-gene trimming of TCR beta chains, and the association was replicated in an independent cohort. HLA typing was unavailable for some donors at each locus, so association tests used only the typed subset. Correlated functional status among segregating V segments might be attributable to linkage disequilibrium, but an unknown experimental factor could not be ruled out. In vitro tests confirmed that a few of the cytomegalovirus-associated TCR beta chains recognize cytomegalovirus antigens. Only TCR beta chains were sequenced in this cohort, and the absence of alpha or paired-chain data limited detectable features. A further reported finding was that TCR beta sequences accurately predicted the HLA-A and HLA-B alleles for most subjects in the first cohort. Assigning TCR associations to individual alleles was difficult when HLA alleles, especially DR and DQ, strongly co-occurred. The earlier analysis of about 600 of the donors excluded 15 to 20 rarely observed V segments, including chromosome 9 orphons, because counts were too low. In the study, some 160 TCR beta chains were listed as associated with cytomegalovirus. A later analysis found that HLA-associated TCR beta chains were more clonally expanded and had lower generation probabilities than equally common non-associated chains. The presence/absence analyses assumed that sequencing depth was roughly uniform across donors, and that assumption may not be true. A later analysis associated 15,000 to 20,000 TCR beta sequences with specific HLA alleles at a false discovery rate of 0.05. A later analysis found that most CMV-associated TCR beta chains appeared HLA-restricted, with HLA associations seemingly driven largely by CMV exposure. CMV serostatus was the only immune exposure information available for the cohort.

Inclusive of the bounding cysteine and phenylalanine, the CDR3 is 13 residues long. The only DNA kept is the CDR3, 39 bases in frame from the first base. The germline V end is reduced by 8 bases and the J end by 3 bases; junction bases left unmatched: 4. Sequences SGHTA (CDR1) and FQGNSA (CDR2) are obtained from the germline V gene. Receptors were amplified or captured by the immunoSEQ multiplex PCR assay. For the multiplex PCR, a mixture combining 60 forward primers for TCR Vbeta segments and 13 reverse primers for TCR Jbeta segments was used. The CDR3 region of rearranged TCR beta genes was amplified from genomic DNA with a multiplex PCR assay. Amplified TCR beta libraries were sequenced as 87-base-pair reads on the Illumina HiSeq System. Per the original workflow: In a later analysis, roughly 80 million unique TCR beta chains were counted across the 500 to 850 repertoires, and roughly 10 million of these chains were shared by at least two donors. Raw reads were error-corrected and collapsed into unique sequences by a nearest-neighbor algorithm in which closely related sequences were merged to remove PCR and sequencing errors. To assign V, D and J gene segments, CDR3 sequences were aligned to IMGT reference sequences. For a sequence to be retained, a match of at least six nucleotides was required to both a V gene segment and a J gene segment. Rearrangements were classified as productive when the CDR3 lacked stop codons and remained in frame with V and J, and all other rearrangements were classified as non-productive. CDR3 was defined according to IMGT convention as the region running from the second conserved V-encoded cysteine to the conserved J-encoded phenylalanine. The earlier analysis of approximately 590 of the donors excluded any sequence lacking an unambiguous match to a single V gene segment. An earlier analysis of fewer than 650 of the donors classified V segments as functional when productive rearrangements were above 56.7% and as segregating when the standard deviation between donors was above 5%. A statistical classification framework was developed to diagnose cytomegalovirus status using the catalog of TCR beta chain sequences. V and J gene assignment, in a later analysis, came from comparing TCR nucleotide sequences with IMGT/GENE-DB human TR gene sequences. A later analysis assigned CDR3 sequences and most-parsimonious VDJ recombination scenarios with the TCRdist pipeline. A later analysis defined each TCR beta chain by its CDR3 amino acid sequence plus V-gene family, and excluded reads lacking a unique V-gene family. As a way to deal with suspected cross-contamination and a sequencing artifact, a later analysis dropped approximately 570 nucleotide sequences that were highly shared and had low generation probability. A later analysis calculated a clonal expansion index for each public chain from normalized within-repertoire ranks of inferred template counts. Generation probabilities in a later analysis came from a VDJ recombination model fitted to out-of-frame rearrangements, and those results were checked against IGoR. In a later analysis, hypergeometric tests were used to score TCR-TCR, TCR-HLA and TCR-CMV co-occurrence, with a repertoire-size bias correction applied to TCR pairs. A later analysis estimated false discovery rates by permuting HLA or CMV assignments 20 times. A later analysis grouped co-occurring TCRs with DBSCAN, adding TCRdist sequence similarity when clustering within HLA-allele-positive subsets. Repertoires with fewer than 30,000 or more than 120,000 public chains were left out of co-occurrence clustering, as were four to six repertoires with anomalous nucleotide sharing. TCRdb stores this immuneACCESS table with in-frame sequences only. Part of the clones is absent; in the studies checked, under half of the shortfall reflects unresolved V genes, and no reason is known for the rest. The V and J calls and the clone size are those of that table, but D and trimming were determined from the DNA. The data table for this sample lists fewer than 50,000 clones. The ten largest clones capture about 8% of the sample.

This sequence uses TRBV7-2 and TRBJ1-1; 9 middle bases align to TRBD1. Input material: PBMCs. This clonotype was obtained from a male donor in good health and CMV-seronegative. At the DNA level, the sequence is TGTGCCAGCCGGGGACAGGGTTACACTGAAGCTTTCTTT. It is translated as CASRGQGYTEAFF.